This TCR beta chain was sequenced during a study of shared clonotypes between healthy human individuals. Positive CCR7 selection of CD45RO-negative cells yielded the naive CD8 cells, and terminally differentiated effector memory CD45RA+ cells were excluded. The donors were all Caucasian adults (living in Nashville, Tennessee). Genomic DNA (from each subset) was split evenly across several immunoSEQ plates. Assay used: immunoSEQ multiplex PCR; TCRdb lists only in-frame clones, some missing. The sample has about 2 million clones, around 96% seen once; the top ten hold roughly 1%. Germline V CDR1 and CDR2: MGHRA, YSYEKL. The J segment lost 6 bases and the V segment lost 0 bases, leaving 2 bases of the junction unmatched. The length of the CDR3 is 15 residues.

The sequenced material came from naive CD8+ T cells sorted from blood. This chain links TRBV4-1 with TRBJ1-5; 10 bases line up with TRBD1. The receptor was derived from a man younger than 35 in good health. This CDR3 is CASSQEGQGIQPQHF. The CDR3 bases are TGCGCCAGCAGCCAAGAGGGACAGGGGATTCAGCCCCAGCATTTT.